This is a list of T cell receptor beta chains from one sample in a study of blood T cell repertoires in COVID-19. This table comes from immunoSEQ multiplex PCR, and its TCRdb copy is limited to in-frame clones, with some not included. Seen here are about 53,000 clones, about nine tenths observed once, and the top ten hold roughly 2.7%. The sample consisted of peripheral blood. Receptor source: a man of 80 years or more with acute or convalescent COVID-19. Both conserved end residues are part of each CDR3. A D gene is named only where the DNA matches it firmly. Clone size is not always given. Where it is, it says once, few, many or a class for expanded clones.

DNA,CDR3,J,size,D,V
TGTGCCAGCAGCCAAGGGCAGGGTCCCACAGATACGCAGTATTTT,CASSQGQGPTDTQYF,TRBJ2-3,-,-,TRBV3-1/TRBV3-2
TGCGCCAGCAGCCTCCCAGGTGGGTCGAACACTGAAGCTTTCTTT,CASSLPGGSNTEAFF,TRBJ1-1,-,-,TRBV4-1
TGTGCCAGTAGTATGGAGGGGCGGATCTTCAACAATCAGCCCCAGCATTTT,CASSMEGRIFNNQPQHF,TRBJ1-5,once,-,TRBV19
TGTGCCACCAGTGATAACAACAGGGATGGCTACACCTTC,CATSDNNRDGYTF,TRBJ1-2,once,-,TRBV24-1
TGCGCCAGCAGGACAGGAAACACTGAAGCTTTCTTT,CASRTGNTEAFF,TRBJ1-1,-,-,TRBV10-2
TGTGCCAGCAGTGCACTGGACAGGGTCTCTGGAAACACCATATATTTT,CASSALDRVSGNTIYF,TRBJ1-3,-,TRBD1,TRBV25-1
TGTGCCACCAGCAGAGAAAGGGCCAGGGTCCCTCAGTTCTTC,CATSRERARVPQFF,TRBJ2-1,-,-,TRBV15
TGTGCCAGCAGTGAGGCAGCGGGGGGTCCCAATGAGCAGTTCTTC,CASSEAAGGPNEQFF,TRBJ2-1,-,TRBD2,TRBV6-1
TGCAGTGCTGCCCGGGAAGAAAAACTGTTTTTT,CSAAREEKLFF,TRBJ1-4,-,-,TRBV20-1
TGTGCCAGCAGCTTAACCCAGGGGAATCAGCCCCAGCATTTT,CASSLTQGNQPQHF,TRBJ1-5,-,-,TRBV7-9
TGTGCCAGCAGCGTAGAGGGGGCGAGGGGCTACACCTTC,CASSVEGARGYTF,TRBJ1-2,-,TRBD1,TRBV9
TGTGCCAGCAGCTTGCCGGGACAGGGGGCTTTTGGCTACACCTTC,CASSLPGQGAFGYTF,TRBJ1-2,-,TRBD1,TRBV7-9
TGTGCCAGCAGTGCACAGGGTCGACCCCAGCATTTT,CASSAQGRPQHF,TRBJ1-5,-,-,TRBV7-9
TGTGCCAGCAGCTTAGAACAGGGGGCCGCCTACGAGCAGTACTTC,CASSLEQGAAYEQYF,TRBJ2-7,-,TRBD1,TRBV7-2
TGCGCCAGCAGCTTGTTATGGGGGGAAAGTGAGCAGTTCTTC,CASSLLWGESEQFF,TRBJ2-1,-,-,TRBV5-1
TGCGCCAGCAGCTTGGGGCAGAATTACGAGCAGTACTTC,CASSLGQNYEQYF,TRBJ2-7,-,-,TRBV5-1
TGTGCCAGCAGCTTTGAACAGGTGTATAATTCACCCCTCCACTTT,CASSFEQVYNSPLHF,TRBJ1-6,once,-,TRBV5-5
TGTGCCAGCAGTGATGGACCAACTAGAGCCGGGGAGCTGTTTTTT,CASSDGPTRAGELFF,TRBJ2-2,medium-sized,-,TRBV6-1
TGTGCCAGCAGCCATTACGTAGGGGGCACTGAAGCTTTCTTT,CASSHYVGGTEAFF,TRBJ1-1,-,-,TRBV3-1/TRBV3-2
TGTGCCAGCAGTGACGGGACAGGGTGGAGCCCGCTGGTATTTTTT,CASSDGTGWSPLVFF,TRBJ1-4,once,TRBD1,TRBV25-1
TGTGCTAGTGGTTTGTGGTTAGGGGGCTACGAGCAGTACTTC,CASGLWLGGYEQYF,TRBJ2-7,-,-,TRBV12-5
TGCGCCAGCACCCCTTCTAGCGGGGGGGTGAATGAGCAGTTCTTC,CASTPSSGGVNEQFF,TRBJ2-1,-,TRBD2,TRBV5-1
TGTGCCAGCAGTTTCACAGGGATAGCTTACTATGGCTACACCTTC,CASSFTGIAYYGYTF,TRBJ1-2,-,-,TRBV27
TGTGCCAGCAGCTTAGGATCTAATCAAGAGACCCAGTACTTC,CASSLGSNQETQYF,TRBJ2-5,-,-,TRBV11-2
TGTGCCAGCAGTTTACTCCAGGCCTCACCCCTCCACTTT,CASSLLQASPLHF,TRBJ1-6,few,-,TRBV12-3/TRBV12-4
TGTGCCAGCAGCCCGGCGGGCGCCCCCCCGGATACGCAGTATTTT,CASSPAGAPPDTQYF,TRBJ2-3,-,-,TRBV7-9
TGTGCCAGCAGCGTGGGAGGGGCCCAAGAGACCCAGTACTTC,CASSVGGAQETQYF,TRBJ2-5,-,TRBD2,TRBV2
TGCGCCAGCAGCCCGGGACAGGGCAACACCTACGAGCAGTACTTC,CASSPGQGNTYEQYF,TRBJ2-7,-,TRBD1,TRBV5-1
TGTGCCAGCAGCTTCCCTAGCACAGATACGCAGTATTTT,CASSFPSTDTQYF,TRBJ2-3,-,-,TRBV7-9
TGTGCCAGCAGTTACGGTCCGGGCAATCAGCCCCAGCATTTT,CASSYGPGNQPQHF,TRBJ1-5,-,-,TRBV6-5
TGTGCCAGCAGTTCCTCCGTTCGAGGTCAGATCTTC,CASSSSVRGQIF,TRBJ2-7,-,-,TRBV6-2/TRBV6-3
TGTGCCAGCAGCCCTCGGGACAGGGTGGTTGGATTTCACAATGAGCAGTTCTTC,CASSPRDRVVGFHNEQFF,TRBJ2-1,-,TRBD1,TRBV7-9
TGTGCCAGCAGCGATACAGGGAGCGGTAATTCACCCCTCCACTTT,CASSDTGSGNSPLHF,TRBJ1-6,few,-,TRBV7-9
TGTGCCAGCAGCTCCTTAGGGGGGGTTTACAATGAGCAGTTCTTC,CASSSLGGVYNEQFF,TRBJ2-1,-,-,TRBV9
TGTGCCAGCAGCTTGACGAGACAGGGGCTTACAGATACGCAGTATTTT,CASSLTRQGLTDTQYF,TRBJ2-3,-,TRBD1,TRBV5-6
TGTGCCAGCAGAAACTACAGGGCCTCTGGGGCCAACGTCCTGACTTTC,CASRNYRASGANVLTF,TRBJ2-6,-,-,TRBV27
TGTGCCAGCAGCATAGCCTTGACAGGGCTTCATAGCACAGATACGCAGTATTTT,CASSIALTGLHSTDTQYF,TRBJ2-3,-,TRBD1,TRBV11-2
TGTGCCAGTAGTATTCTTCTAGCGGGGGGCCAAGAGACCCAGTACTTC,CASSILLAGGQETQYF,TRBJ2-5,-,TRBD2,TRBV19
TGTGCCAGCAGCTTCGGCGGCACTGGAAACACCATATATTTT,CASSFGGTGNTIYF,TRBJ1-3,-,-,TRBV5-4
TGTGCCAGCAGCTTAGGTAGCGGGGGATACTACGAGCAGTACTTC,CASSLGSGGYYEQYF,TRBJ2-7,-,TRBD2,TRBV11-2
TGTGCCAGTAGTATAGTTAGTGCGGACAGGGGGAACGAGCAGTACTTC,CASSIVSADRGNEQYF,TRBJ2-7,once,TRBD1,TRBV19
TGTGCCAGCAAAAGGGGACAGGACGACAATGAGCAGTTCTTC,CASKRGQDDNEQFF,TRBJ2-1,-,TRBD1,TRBV5-4
TGCAGCGTTGTGGCGGGGGGGCTTTCGGATACGCAGTATTTT,CSVVAGGLSDTQYF,TRBJ2-3,-,TRBD2,TRBV29-1
TGCGCCAGCAGTCCGGACTGGGAGGCGTACGAGCAGTACTTC,CASSPDWEAYEQYF,TRBJ2-7,-,-,TRBV4-1
TGTGCCAGCAGCTCAGAGCGGGGATCTGTGCAGTACTTC,CASSSERGSVQYF,TRBJ2-7,-,TRBD2,TRBV3-1/TRBV3-2
TGTGCCAGCAGCCGCGGACAGGCTTTGGCTGAAGCTTTCTTT,CASSRGQALAEAFF,TRBJ1-1,-,TRBD1,TRBV5-4
TGTGCCTGGAGTCCCTCAGGGGACACTGAAGCTTTCTTT,CAWSPSGDTEAFF,TRBJ1-1,once,-,TRBV30
TGTGCCAGCAGTTACTTGGGGGAGGAGCAAGAGACCCAGTACTTC,CASSYLGEEQETQYF,TRBJ2-5,few,-,TRBV6-5
TGTGCCACCAGCAGAGATGTCCGGGGAGGAGAAGCTTTCTTT,CATSRDVRGGEAFF,TRBJ1-1,-,-,TRBV15
TGCGCCAGCAGCTTAACAACAGGGGGCAGACAGCCCCAGCATTTT,CASSLTTGGRQPQHF,TRBJ1-5,-,TRBD1,TRBV5-1
TGTGCCAGTAGTCGACAGGGTAGGAACACTGAAGCTTTCTTT,CASSRQGRNTEAFF,TRBJ1-1,-,TRBD1,TRBV19
TGTGCCAGCTCACAAACCAGGGGAGAGACCCAGTACTTC,CASSQTRGETQYF,TRBJ2-5,once,-,TRBV18
TGTGCCAGCACCCTACAAGAGACCCAGTACTTC,CASTLQETQYF,TRBJ2-5,-,-,TRBV6-5
TGTGCCACACGACTGGGGGGGGTCACAGATACGCAGTATTTT,CATRLGGVTDTQYF,TRBJ2-3,once,TRBD2,TRBV27
TGTGCCAGCAGCAAATCCGGGACAGGGGGCTACAATGAGCAGTTCTTC,CASSKSGTGGYNEQFF,TRBJ2-1,few,TRBD1,TRBV5-4
TGTGCCAGCAGTGATTGGACAGGGTCATACGAGCAGTACTTC,CASSDWTGSYEQYF,TRBJ2-7,-,TRBD1,TRBV7-8
TGTGCCAGCAGTCCGTTCGGGGGGGCCGGCACAGATACGCAGTATTTT,CASSPFGGAGTDTQYF,TRBJ2-3,-,TRBD2,TRBV7-2